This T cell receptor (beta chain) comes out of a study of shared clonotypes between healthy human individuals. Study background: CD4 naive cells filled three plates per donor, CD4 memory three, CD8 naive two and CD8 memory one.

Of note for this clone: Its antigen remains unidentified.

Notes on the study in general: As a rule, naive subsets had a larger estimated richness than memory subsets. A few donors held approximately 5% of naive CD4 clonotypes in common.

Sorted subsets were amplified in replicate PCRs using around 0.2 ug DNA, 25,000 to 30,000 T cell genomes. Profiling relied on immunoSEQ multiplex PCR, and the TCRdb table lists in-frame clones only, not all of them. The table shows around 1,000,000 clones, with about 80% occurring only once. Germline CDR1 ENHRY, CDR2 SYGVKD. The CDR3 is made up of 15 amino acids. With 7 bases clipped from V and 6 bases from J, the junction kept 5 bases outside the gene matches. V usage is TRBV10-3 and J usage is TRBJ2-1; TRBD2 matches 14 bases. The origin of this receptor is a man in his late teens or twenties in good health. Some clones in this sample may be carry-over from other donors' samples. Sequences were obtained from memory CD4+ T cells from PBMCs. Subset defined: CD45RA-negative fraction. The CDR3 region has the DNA TGTGCCATCACCCCGGGACTAGCGGGAGTCAATGAGCAGTTCTTC. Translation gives CAITPGLAGVNEQFF.